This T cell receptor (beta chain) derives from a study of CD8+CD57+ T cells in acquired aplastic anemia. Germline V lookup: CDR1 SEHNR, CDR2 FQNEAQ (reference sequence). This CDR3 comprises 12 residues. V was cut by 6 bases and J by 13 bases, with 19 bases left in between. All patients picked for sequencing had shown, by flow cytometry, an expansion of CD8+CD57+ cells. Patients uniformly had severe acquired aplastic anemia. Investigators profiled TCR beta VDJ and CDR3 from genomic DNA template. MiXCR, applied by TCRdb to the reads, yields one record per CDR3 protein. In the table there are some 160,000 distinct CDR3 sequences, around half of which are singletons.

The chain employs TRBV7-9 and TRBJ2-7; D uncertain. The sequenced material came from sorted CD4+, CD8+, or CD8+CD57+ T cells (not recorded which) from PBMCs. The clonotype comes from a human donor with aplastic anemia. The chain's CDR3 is CASSGYGPKEYF. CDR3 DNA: TGTGCCAGCAGTGGGTACGGTCCGAAAGAATACTTC.